Each of the 30 T cell receptor beta chains below was sequenced from the same sample in a study of identical twins. TCRdb used MiXCR to reprocess the 5' RACE reads, holding one entry per CDR3 protein. This sample carries under 1 million distinct CDR3 sequences, about 12% of them seen once, and the ten largest clones take about 1.5%. The same specimen was also included in a second study, on yellow fever vaccine responses in identical twins.

Sequenced sample: PBMCs. The receptors here all came from a woman younger than 30 in good health.

This clonotype was observed many times. The chain uses TRBV20-1 and TRBJ2-3; possible D gene TRBD2, 5 bases. Trimming cost V 3 bases and J 1 base, with 5 bases left between them. Germline CDR1 is DFQATT and CDR2 is SNEGSKA (reference sequence). There are 12 residues in the CDR3. This CDR3 reads CSASGGTDTQYF. The CDR3 DNA reads as TGCAGTGCTAGCGGGGGCACAGATACGCAGTATTTT.

This clonotype was recorded many times. The chain carries TRBV6-5 and TRBJ2-1; tentatively, D is TRBD1 (6 bases). Trimming cost V 2 bases and J 11 bases, with 19 bases left between them. This CDR3 is built from 15 residues. Germline loops: CDR1 MNHEY, CDR2 SVGAGI. This CDR3 is CASSYASRDTLQQFF. The CDR3 DNA reads as TGTGCCAGCAGTTACGCCAGCCGGGACACCCTTCAGCAGTTCTTC.

This clonotype was seen only a few times. The chain couples TRBV20-1 to TRBJ2-3; 10 bases fit TRBD2. Trimming at V came to 0 bases and at J to 3 bases, leaving 12 bases not matched to a gene. Germline V gene lookup returns CDR1 DFQATT and CDR2 SNEGSKA (reference sequence). The CDR3 contains 18 residues. The CDR3 bases are TGCAGTGCTAGAGATCCCCCTAGGGTAGCGGGAGGAACAGATACGCAGTATTTT. Protein: CSARDPPRVAGGTDTQYF.

This clonotype came up a few times. The gene calls are TRBV5-1 and TRBJ2-7; 7 bases align to TRBD1. The CDR3 is 15 residues long. V gave up 1 base and J gave up 5 bases; unmatched junction bases: 9. The germline V gene encodes CDR1 SGHRS and CDR2 YFSETQ. DNA of the CDR3: TGCGCCAGCAGCTTGAGGGGGCAGAGGGCCCACGAGCAGTACTTC. Encoded protein: CASSLRGQRAHEQYF.

This clonotype was seen repeatedly, ten times or more. This chain connects TRBV6-6 to TRBJ1-2; D unclear. The germline gives CDR1 MNHNY, CDR2 SVGAGI (reference sequence). This CDR3 region has 13 residues. Trimming left V 2 bases short and J 7 bases short, with 11 bases between. CDR3 sequence: CASSYIPSGGYTF. CDR3 nucleotides: TGTGCCAGCAGTTACATTCCTTCGGGTGGCTACACCTTC.

CDR3 sequence (DNA): TGTGCCAGCAGCTTAGAGGCTACGGTGCTTGGGGAGCTGTTTTTT. It specifies CASSLEATVLGELFF. This chain links TRBV7-9 with TRBJ2-2; D gene ambiguous. V shed 1 base and J shed 8 bases, with 14 bases lying between them. The germline CDR1 and CDR2 sequences are SEHNR and FQNEAQ (reference sequence). This CDR3 comprises 15 residues.

This clonotype turned up a few times. The gene calls are TRBV2 and TRBJ2-7, with D unclear. This CDR3 contains 13 residues. The V gene's germline CDR1 is SNHLY and CDR2 FYNNEI. Between the trimmed V and J ends, which lost 3 bases and 6 bases, there was a span of 12 bases. The CDR3 region is CASSDERFGEQYF. The CDR3 DNA reads TGTGCCAGCAGTGATGAGAGGTTTGGCGAGCAGTACTTC.

This clonotype was found a few times. The rearrangement links TRBV14 to TRBJ2-1, with D possibly called TRBD1 or TRBD2 (5 bases each). Trimming pared 5 bases from V and 8 bases from J, leaving 19 bases between. The CDR3 covers 15 residues. The germline CDR1 and CDR2 sequences are SGHDN and FVKESK. This chain's CDR3 is CASSLGPYALDEQFF. The CDR3 bases are TGTGCCAGCAGCTTGGGACCATACGCGTTAGATGAGCAGTTCTTC.

In its sample, this clonotype was seen a few times. The CDR3 DNA is TGTGCCAGCAGCCCCGACCCCCCGGGACAGAGAAACTATGGCTACACCTTC. Translating gives CASSPDPPGQRNYGYTF. The chain uses TRBV12-3 or TRBV12-4 and TRBJ1-2, with TRBD1 matching over 7 bases. The V gene end was trimmed by 6 bases and the J gene end by 2 bases; junction bases not matched to a gene: 15. This CDR3 is built from 17 residues.

This clonotype was counted only a few times. V gene TRBV14 combines with J gene TRBJ1-6; D gene unclear. Germline CDR1 SGHDN, CDR2 FVKESK. CDR3 length: 13 residues. Trimming removed 4 bases at V and 7 bases at J, with 8 bases between. The CDR3 coding sequence is TGTGCCAGCAGCCCCACAAGAAATTCACCCCTCCACTTT. It translates to CASSPTRNSPLHF.

The chain is built from TRBV20-1 and TRBJ2-2; 8 nucleotides agree with TRBD1. V was clipped by 3 bases and J by 6 bases; unmatched bases: 9. Germline V gene sequence: CDR1 DFQATT, CDR2 SNEGSKA (reference sequence). The CDR3 is 15 residues long. The CDR3 DNA follows: TGCAGTGCTAGGAGGCTCAGGGGGCTTCCCGGGGAGCTGTTTTTT. It encodes CSARRLRGLPGELFF.

J is TRBJ1-4 and V is TRBV15; no clear D. Trimming shortened V by 3 bases and J by 5 bases, and 10 bases separated the two germline ends. This CDR3 has 14 residues. Germline loops: CDR1 LNHNV, CDR2 YYDKDF (reference sequence). The CDR3 DNA reads TGTGCCACCAGCAGGGGAGATGGGAATGAAAAACTGTTTTTT. Its translation: CATSRGDGNEKLFF. Variable domain in full (rest from reference TRBV15 and TRBJ1-4): DAMVIQNPRYQVTQFGKPVTLSCSQTLNHNVMYWYQQKSSQAPKLLFHYYDKDFNNEADTPDNFQSRRPNTSFCFLDIRSPGLGDTAMYLCATSRGDGNEKLFFGSGTQLSVL.

The chain joins TRBV11-2 to TRBJ2-1; unclear D gene. CDR3 length: 14 residues. Germline loops: CDR1 SGHAT, CDR2 FQNNGV. V was trimmed by 4 bases and J by 7 bases, leaving 14 bases between them. CDR3 sequence (DNA): TGTGCCAGCAGCTGGGCTAGGGTAGGGAATGAGCAGTTCTTC. Translating gives CASSWARVGNEQFF.

In its sample, this clonotype was seen a few times. This chain connects TRBV19 to TRBJ2-6; D not resolved. Per the germline V gene, CDR1 is LNHDA and CDR2 is SQIVND (reference sequence). The CDR3 has 15 residues. The V and J ends lost 6 bases and 0 bases respectively, with 9 bases between them. For the CDR3, the DNA is TGTGCCAGTAGCAACTGGGGCTCTGGGGCCAACGTCCTGACTTTC. The encoded protein is CASSNWGSGANVLTF.

The CDR3 reads CAISESVGGPNEQFF. The CDR3 DNA follows: TGTGCCATCAGTGAGTCGGTGGGGGGTCCAAATGAGCAGTTCTTC. The chain carries TRBV10-3 and TRBJ2-1; D perhaps matches TRBD2 (6 bases). The length of the CDR3 is 15 residues. Germline lookup yields CDR1 ENHRY and CDR2 SYGVKD. The V gene lost 0 bases and the J gene lost 7 bases, with 13 bases spanning the gap.

This clonotype was detected only a few times. The CDR3 loop is CASSLVPGGSEQFF. CDR3 nucleotides: TGCGCCAGCAGCTTGGTCCCAGGGGGCAGTGAGCAGTTCTTC. The chain is built from TRBV5-1 and TRBJ2-1; 8 positions agree with TRBD1. Germline V gene data show CDR1 as SGHRS and CDR2 as YFSETQ. The trim removed 0 bases at V and 9 bases at J, leaving 5 bases unmatched. The CDR3 is 14 residues long.

Only a few counts were recorded for this clonotype. The chain has TRBV12-3 or TRBV12-4 and TRBJ2-2; D is undetermined. CDR3 length: 15 residues. V lost 6 bases and J lost 1, with 12 bases in between. Here the CDR3 DNA reads TGTGCCAGCAGCCCCTCATCACAGAACACCGGGGAGCTGTTTTTT. The encoded protein is CASSPSSQNTGELFF.

This clonotype was seen a few times. The V call is TRBV3-1, the J call TRBJ2-1; 10 bases map to TRBD2. V shed 4 bases and J 5 bases; nucleotides not matched to a gene: 11. This CDR3 comprises 17 residues. Germline CDR1 is LGHDT and CDR2 is YNNKEL (reference sequence). CDR3 residues: CASSPTSAGGIHNEQFF. CDR3 DNA sequence: TGTGCCAGCAGCCCAACGTCAGCGGGAGGGATTCACAATGAGCAGTTCTTC.

This clonotype was seen only a few times. The V gene is TRBV3-1, the J gene TRBJ2-1; TRBD2 matches 11 bases. The V gene's germline CDR1 is LGHDT and CDR2 YNNKEL (reference sequence). V gave up 3 bases and J gave up 7 bases; unmatched junction bases: 11. CDR3 size: 17 residues. For the CDR3, the DNA is TGTGCCAGCAGCCATTCTATTACTAGCGGGAGTCAGAATGAGCAGTTCTTC. This translates into CASSHSITSGSQNEQFF.

This clonotype showed up many times. V and J are TRBV24-1 and TRBJ2-3; perhaps TRBD2 as D (6 bases). Trimming took 6 bases from V and 2 from J, leaving 14 bases between them. This CDR3 has 15 residues. Germline V lookup: CDR1 KGHDR, CDR2 SFDVKD. CDR3 residues: CATSPSGVITDTQYF. CDR3 in DNA: TGTGCCACCAGTCCGTCGGGAGTAATCACAGATACGCAGTATTTT.

The rearrangement joins TRBV4-1 to TRBJ2-7; D may be TRBD2 (6 bases). Trimming took 3 bases from V and 5 from J, leaving 17 bases between them. This CDR3 has 15 amino acids. Germline V gives CDR1 MGHRA, CDR2 YSYEKL. The CDR3 nucleotides are TGCGCCAGCAGCCACCCCGGTGGAGGGATCGACGAGCAGTACTTC. This codes for CASSHPGGGIDEQYF.

This clonotype was counted many times. This chain uses TRBV5-1 with TRBJ2-7; possibly TRBD1 for D (5 bases). From germline, CDR1 is SGHRS and CDR2 YFSETQ. The CDR3 consists of 13 residues. Trimming took off 0 bases at V and 7 bases at J, with 11 bases between the two ends. The CDR3 DNA is TGCGCCAGCAGCTTGGAAGGGGTTCGGGAGCAGTACTTC. Translating it yields CASSLEGVREQYF.

This clonotype was detected ten times or more. The gene calls are TRBV29-1 and TRBJ1-2; 7 bases match TRBD1. Trimming took 4 bases from V and 4 from J; bases not matched to a gene: 18. This CDR3 spans 17 amino acids. Per germline, CDR1 SQVTM and CDR2 ANQGSEA. This CDR3 reads CSVVPTGAPAIGYGYTF. The CDR3 DNA sequence: TGCAGCGTTGTCCCCACAGGGGCGCCAGCTATTGGCTATGGCTACACCTTC.

The chain has TRBV6-2 or TRBV6-3 and TRBJ2-1, with TRBD2 as a possible D gene (6 bases). The V and J ends lost 6 bases and 2 bases respectively, with 26 bases between them. Germline V gives CDR1 MNHEY, CDR2 SVGEGT. CDR3 length: 19 residues. The CDR3 DNA reads TGTGCCAGCAGACCCCGATCCAAGACTAGTCAGTGGGCCTACAATGAGCAGTTCTTC. As protein: CASRPRSKTSQWAYNEQFF.

The chain employs TRBV12-3 or TRBV12-4 and TRBJ1-2; D is perhaps TRBD1 (6 bases). Trimming removed 6 bases at V and 4 bases at J, with 15 bases between. This CDR3 spans 14 amino acids. The CDR3 DNA reads as TGTGCCAGCAGCCCAAGGGGGGCATCCTATGGCTACACCTTC. Its translation is CASSPRGASYGYTF.

V gene TRBV2 combines with J gene TRBJ2-5; weak D call: TRBD1 (6 bases). The CDR3 loop spans 16 amino acids. V was pared by 8 bases and J by 5 bases, with 24 bases between. Germline V gene data show CDR1 as SNHLY and CDR2 as FYNNEI. The CDR3 sequence: CASYITSGTSSETQYF. CDR3 bases: TGTGCCAGCTATATAACCTCCGGGACATCGTCGGAGACCCAGTACTTC.

The chain carries TRBV13 and TRBJ1-2; possible D gene TRBD1, 6 bases. Trimming cost V 4 bases and J 8 bases, with 23 bases left between them. The CDR3 sequence is 16 residues long. CDR1 PRHDT and CDR2 FYEKMQ come from the germline V gene (reference sequence). The CDR3 protein is CASSSGEQGRLRGYTF. CDR3 DNA: TGTGCCAGCAGCTCTGGAGAACAGGGTCGACTACGAGGCTACACCTTC.

This clonotype was detected many times. The chain employs TRBV6-5 and TRBJ2-5, with 8 nucleotides matching TRBD1. The CDR3 loop spans 15 amino acids. Losses at the gene ends were 2 bases for V and 4 bases for J; bases not matched to a gene: 6. Germline assignment: CDR1 MNHEY and CDR2 SVGAGI. The CDR3 loop reads CASSYGQGLGETQYF. DNA for the CDR3: TGTGCCAGCAGTTACGGACAGGGCCTAGGAGAGACCCAGTACTTC.

V is TRBV28 and J is TRBJ2-3, with 11 bases that match TRBD1. CDR3 length: 17 amino acids. Per germline, CDR1 MDHEN and CDR2 SYDVKM. The ends lost 4 bases at V and 3 bases at J; junction bases unmatched: 9. The chain's CDR3 is CASSSPPGQGGTDTQYF. The DNA of the CDR3 is TGTGCCAGCAGTTCCCCACCGGGACAGGGGGGGACAGATACGCAGTATTTT.

This clonotype turned up a few times. V gene TRBV27 combines with J gene TRBJ2-3; the D gene is possibly TRBD2 (6 bases). V gave up 3 bases and J gave up 0 bases, with 10 bases separating them. Germline CDR1 reads MNHEY; CDR2 reads SMNVEV (reference sequence). The CDR3 is 15 residues long. CDR3 region: CASSFLAPSTDTQYF. The CDR3 DNA is TGTGCCAGCAGTTTTCTAGCGCCTAGCACAGATACGCAGTATTTT.